This T cell receptor beta chain derives from a study of cytomegalovirus exposure and HLA in healthy donors. The study sampled nominally healthy donors, though unrecorded immune exposures were likely. V shed 2 bases and J 1 base; nucleotides not matched to a gene: 9. Germline V lookup: CDR1 SGHAT, CDR2 FQDESV (reference sequence). CDR3 length equals 17 residues. About this clone: Its antigen is still unknown.

Use of 60 Vbeta and 13 Jbeta primers characterized the PCR. Assay: immunoSEQ multiplex PCR; the TCRdb copy retains only in-frame clones and omits some. The sample yields around 97,000 clones, around two thirds seen once. Whole-study results and caveats: No immune exposure information besides CMV serostatus was available.

The receptor was isolated from a woman aged 50 to 60 in good health and CMV-seronegative. Sample: PBMCs. The V call is TRBV11-1, the J call TRBJ2-5; 8 nucleotides align to TRBD1. CDR3 sequence: CASSLRTTGTGQETQYF. The CDR3 DNA follows: TGTGCCAGCAGCTTACGGACGACCGGGACAGGCCAAGAGACCCAGTACTTC.